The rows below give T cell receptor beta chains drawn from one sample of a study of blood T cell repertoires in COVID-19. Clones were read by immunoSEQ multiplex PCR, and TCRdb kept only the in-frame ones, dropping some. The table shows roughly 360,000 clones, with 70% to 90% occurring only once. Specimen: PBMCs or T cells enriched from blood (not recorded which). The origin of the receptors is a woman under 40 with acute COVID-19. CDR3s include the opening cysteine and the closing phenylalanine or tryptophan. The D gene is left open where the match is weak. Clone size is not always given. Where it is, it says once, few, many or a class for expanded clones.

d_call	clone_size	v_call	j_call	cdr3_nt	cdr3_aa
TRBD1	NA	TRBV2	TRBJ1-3	TGTGCCAGCAGTGAGGGGACAGGTTTTGGTGGAAACACCATATATTTT	CASSEGTGFGGNTIYF
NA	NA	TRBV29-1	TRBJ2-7	TGCAGCGGGAAAAGGGGAGGCGAGCAGTACTTC	CSGKRGGEQYF
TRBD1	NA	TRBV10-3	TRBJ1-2	TGTGCCATCAGTGAGGAAACAGGGGGCCTTGGCTACACCTTC	CAISEETGGLGYTF
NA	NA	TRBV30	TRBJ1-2	TGTGCCTGGCAAGCCCGAGCTAACTATGGCTACACCTTC	CAWQARANYGYTF
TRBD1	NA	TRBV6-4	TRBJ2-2	TGTGCCAGCAGTGTCACAGGGGGAACCGGGGAGCTGTTTTTT	CASSVTGGTGELFF
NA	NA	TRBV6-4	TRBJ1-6	TGTGCCAGCAGCCACAGGCTGAATTCACCCCTCCACTTT	CASSHRLNSPLHF
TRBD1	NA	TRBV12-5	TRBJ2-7	TGTGCTAGTGGTTGGGAACAGGGGATGACCCTCTACGAGCAGTACTTC	CASGWEQGMTLYEQYF
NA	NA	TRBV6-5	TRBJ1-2	TGTGCCAGCAGAAAGCAAAGCGGACAGCTTTATGGCTACACCTTC	CASRKQSGQLYGYTF
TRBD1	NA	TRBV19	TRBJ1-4	TGTGCCAGTCGTCGTTCGACAGGGTGGAATTCCAATGAAAAACTGTTTTTT	CASRRSTGWNSNEKLFF
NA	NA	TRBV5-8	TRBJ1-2	TGTGCCAGCAGCTTTCGGGGGTTGAACTATGGCTACACCTTC	CASSFRGLNYGYTF
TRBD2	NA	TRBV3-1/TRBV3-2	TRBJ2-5	TGTGCCAGCAGCCAAGATCCAGCGGGGAAATCTCAAGAGACCCAGTACTTC	CASSQDPAGKSQETQYF
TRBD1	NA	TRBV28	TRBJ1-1	TGTGCCAGCAGTTCCCCCTTCAGGGGGCCGTTGACTGAAGCTTTCTTT	CASSSPFRGPLTEAFF
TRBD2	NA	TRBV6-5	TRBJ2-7	TGTGCCAGCAGGTACCTAGCGGGGGGACCTTCCTACGAGCAGTACTTC	CASRYLAGGPSYEQYF
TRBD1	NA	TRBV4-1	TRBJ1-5	TGCGCCAGCAGCCCGGGGAGGGACAGGTACAATCAGCCCCAGCATTTT	CASSPGRDRYNQPQHF
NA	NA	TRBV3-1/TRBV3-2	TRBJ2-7	TGTGCCAGCAGCCAAGTGAGTGGCTACGAGCAGTACTTC	CASSQVSGYEQYF
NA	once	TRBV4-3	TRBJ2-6	TGCGCCAGCAGCCCAGGGGGACTGGCTGGGGCCAACGTCCTGACTTTC	CASSPGGLAGANVLTF
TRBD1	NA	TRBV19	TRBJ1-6	TGTGCCAGTAGTATACCAAACACAGGGGTTCGGAATTCACCCCTCCACTTT	CASSIPNTGVRNSPLHF
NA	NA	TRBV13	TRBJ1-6	TGTGCCAGCAGCTTAATGAGCAATTCACCCCTCCACTTT	CASSLMSNSPLHF
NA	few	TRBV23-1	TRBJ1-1	TGCGCCAGCAGTCAATCGGCCAGGGAAACTGAAGCTTTCTTT	CASSQSARETEAFF
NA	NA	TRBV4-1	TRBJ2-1	TGCGCCAGCAGCCAAGTTAGTAGCGACTACAATGAGCAGTTCTTC	CASSQVSSDYNEQFF
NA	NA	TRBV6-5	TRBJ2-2	TGTGCCAGCAATAAAAGGGGTGACACCGGGGAGCTGTTTTTT	CASNKRGDTGELFF
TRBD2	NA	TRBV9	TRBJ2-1	TGTGCCAGCAGCGTAGGGGGAGGGAATGAGCAGTTCTTC	CASSVGGGNEQFF
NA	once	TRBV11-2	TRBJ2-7	TGTGCCAGCAGCTTAGAAAGGCTAGGCGGTAAGCAGTACTTC	CASSLERLGGKQYF
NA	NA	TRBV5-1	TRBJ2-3	TGCGCCAGCAGCTCCCGCGGGTTCGGGTCTGATACGCAGTATTTT	CASSSRGFGSDTQYF
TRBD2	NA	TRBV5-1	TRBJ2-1	TGCGCCAGCAGATCGGGACTAGCGGGTAGCAATGAGCAGTTCTTC	CASRSGLAGSNEQFF
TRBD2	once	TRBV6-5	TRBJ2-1	TGTGCCAGCAGTTATACTAGCGGGGATGAGCAGTTCTTC	CASSYTSGDEQFF
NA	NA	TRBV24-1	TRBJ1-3	TGTGCCACCAGTGACCCGGCAGGGCCGGGAAACACCATATATTTT	CATSDPAGPGNTIYF
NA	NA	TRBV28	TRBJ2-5	TGTGCCAGCAGTTTCGGGGGTGGAGAGACCCAGTACTTC	CASSFGGGETQYF
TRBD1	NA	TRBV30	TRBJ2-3	TGTGCCTGGAGCCTGGGACAGGGTGGGACAGATACGCAGTATTTT	CAWSLGQGGTDTQYF
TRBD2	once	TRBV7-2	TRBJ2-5	TGTGCCAGCAGCTCCGGGGGGGCGGGGGAGACCCAGTACTTC	CASSSGGAGETQYF